A selection of T cell receptor beta chains follows, all from one sample in a study of T cell responses to AZD1222 COVID-19 vaccine. The assay was immunoSEQ multiplex PCR, and TCRdb's table has in-frame clones only and misses some. The data show 75,000 to 85,000 clones, about 80% seen once. The sequenced sample was peripheral blood, obtained 28 days after the second dose of the MenACWY control vaccine. These receptors were taken from an adult who received the MenACWY meningococcal vaccine as a control. Both conserved end residues are part of each CDR3. Fields, in order: D gene, J gene, clone size, V gene, CDR3 DNA, CDR3 protein. D genes are given only for firm matches. Part of the rows lack a size; the others show once, few, many or a class for expanded clones.

>-|TRBJ1-4|-|TRBV7-2
TGTGCCAGCAGCTCCCTTGACAAGGGGAGTGAAAAACTGTTTTTT
CASSSLDKGSEKLFF
>-|TRBJ1-1|few|TRBV30
TGTGCCTGCGCAAAGGAAGGGAACACTGAAGCTTTCTTT
CACAKEGNTEAFF
>-|TRBJ2-6|-|TRBV6-2/TRBV6-3
TGTGCCAGCAGTTCAGTCTTCCAGGGATACTCTGGGGCCAACGTCCTGACTTTC
CASSSVFQGYSGANVLTF
>-|TRBJ1-1|-|TRBV7-9
TGTGCCAGCAGCCCCACTTCTATCACTGAAGCTTTCTTT
CASSPTSITEAFF
>-|TRBJ1-1|-|TRBV2
TGTGCCAGCATAAGAATTTGGGGTCAAGCTTTCTTT
CASIRIWGQAFF
>TRBD2|TRBJ2-3|-|TRBV7-9
TGTGCCAGCAAGATGACTAGCGCGACAGATACGCAGTATTTT
CASKMTSATDTQYF
>-|TRBJ1-1|-|TRBV6-6
TGTGCCAGCAGGATCAGGGGGAACACTGAAGCTTTCTTT
CASRIRGNTEAFF
>-|TRBJ2-1|-|TRBV30
TGTGCCTGGAGTGTAGGCCGTAATGAGCAGTTCTTC
CAWSVGRNEQFF
>-|TRBJ1-6|once|TRBV7-6
TGTGCCAGCAGCCTTATAGACATTAATAATTCACCCCTCCACTTT
CASSLIDINNSPLHF
>-|TRBJ1-4|-|TRBV19
TGTGCCAGTAGTATAGATGGGGCAGAAGAAAAACTGTTTTTT
CASSIDGAEEKLFF
>-|TRBJ2-1|-|TRBV12-3/TRBV12-4
TGTGCCAGCAGTCCCGTTAAGGAGCAGTTCTTC
CASSPVKEQFF
>-|TRBJ1-6|-|TRBV15
TGTGCCACCAGCAGACTGAATAATTCACCCCTCCACTTT
CATSRLNNSPLHF
>-|TRBJ1-5|-|TRBV23-1
TGCGCCGGGGGGGTAAGTAGCAATCAGCCCCAGCATTTT
CAGGVSSNQPQHF
>-|TRBJ2-5|-|TRBV25-1
TGTGCCAGCAGTGGAACAGGGTTCGAGACCCAGTACTTC
CASSGTGFETQYF
>TRBD1|TRBJ1-2|-|TRBV4-1
TGCGCCAGCTCCTCGAACGACCGGGACAGAACCCCTCATGGCTACACCTTC
CASSSNDRDRTPHGYTF
>TRBD1|TRBJ2-1|few|TRBV9
TGTGCCAGCAGCGTAGCTTTGGGGACAGGGGACAATGAGCAGTTCTTC
CASSVALGTGDNEQFF
>TRBD2|TRBJ2-1|-|TRBV5-1
TGCGCCAGCAGCACTGGACTAGCGGGAGAAAGGGATGAGCAGTTCTTC
CASSTGLAGERDEQFF
>-|TRBJ1-1|-|TRBV5-1
TGCGCCAGCAGCTTGTGGTCAGGGGACACTGAAGCTTTCTTT
CASSLWSGDTEAFF
>TRBD2|TRBJ2-1|-|TRBV2
TGTGCCACCGGTCGGGGAGCGGGGGGTTACAATGAGCAGTTCTTC
CATGRGAGGYNEQFF
>-|TRBJ1-2|-|TRBV28
TGTGCCAGCAGTCCTTTGGATCGGGACGGCCTGGAGGGCTACACCTTC
CASSPLDRDGLEGYTF
>-|TRBJ1-2|-|TRBV5-1
TGCGCCAGCAGCTTGGCCTCAGGGAGTGGTGGCTACACCTTC
CASSLASGSGGYTF
>TRBD1|TRBJ2-1|-|TRBV5-1
TGCGCCAGCTATGACAGGGATAATGAGCAGTTCTTC
CASYDRDNEQFF
>-|TRBJ1-1|-|TRBV9
TGTGCCAGCAGCGTAGGGCCCAGGCAGGACACTGAAGCTTTCTTT
CASSVGPRQDTEAFF
>TRBD1|TRBJ1-5|-|TRBV19
TGTGCCAGTAGTATGTTTATATCGACAGGGGGTCAGCCCCAGCATTTT
CASSMFISTGGQPQHF
>-|TRBJ1-5|-|TRBV7-2
TGTGCCAGCAGCTTTGGGGGTCAGGGTAGGCAGCATTTT
CASSFGGQGRQHF
>-|TRBJ1-3|-|TRBV28
TGTGCCAGCAGTTTTGAGGGGGGAGCTGGAAACACCATATATTTT
CASSFEGGAGNTIYF
>-|TRBJ1-2|-|TRBV9
TGTGCCAGCAGCGTAGACAACTATGGCTACACCTTC
CASSVDNYGYTF
>TRBD2|TRBJ2-3|few|TRBV10-3
TGTGCCATCAACGCGGGGGGCGCCGCAGATACGCAGTATTTT
CAINAGGAADTQYF
>-|TRBJ1-3|-|TRBV19
TGTGCCAGTAGAGACGGAGCCTCTGGAAACACCATATATTTT
CASRDGASGNTIYF
>-|TRBJ2-2|-|TRBV5-5
TGTGCCAGCGCGCGGAGGGTGGGTCCCGGGGAGCTGTTTTTT
CASARRVGPGELFF
>TRBD1|TRBJ1-6|-|TRBV7-2
TGTGCCAGCAGCTCCCGGGACAGCCCGAGCTCCTATAATTCACCCCTCCACTTT
CASSSRDSPSSYNSPLHF
>TRBD1|TRBJ2-1|-|TRBV11-2
TGTGCCAGCAGCTTAGATAGCAACAGGGGGATCGTGAATGAGCAGTTCTTC
CASSLDSNRGIVNEQFF
>-|TRBJ2-1|-|TRBV3-1/TRBV3-2
TGTGCCAGCAGCCGAACGCCGGGTCTCTACAATGAGCAGTTCTTC
CASSRTPGLYNEQFF
>TRBD1|TRBJ2-3|once|TRBV7-6
TGTGCCAGCAGCATATTATCCGGGACAGGGTTTACAGATACGCAGTATTTT
CASSILSGTGFTDTQYF
>TRBD1|TRBJ2-7|-|TRBV19
TGTGCCAGTAGTATACTCCCGGGACAGGGGCCCTACGAGCAGTACTTC
CASSILPGQGPYEQYF
>TRBD2|TRBJ2-7|few|TRBV2
TGTGCCAGCAGATCGGGAGGGGAGCAGTACTTC
CASRSGGEQYF
>-|TRBJ1-4|-|TRBV19
TGTGCCAGTAGTATAGGAGGCGCGACTAATGAAAAACTGTTTTTT
CASSIGGATNEKLFF
>-|TRBJ1-4|-|TRBV5-1
TGCGCCAGTTCGGGGGGCGCGAGTGAAAAACTGTTTTTT
CASSGGASEKLFF
>-|TRBJ1-1|-|TRBV5-4
TGTGCCAGCAGCTTAGGGGGTCGGACTGAAGCTTTCTTT
CASSLGGRTEAFF
>-|TRBJ1-2|-|TRBV3-1/TRBV3-2
TGTGCCAGCAGCCAAGAAGGTAGCGGAGCCTATGGCTACACCTTC
CASSQEGSGAYGYTF
>-|TRBJ2-3|-|TRBV4-1
TGCGCCAGCAGCCAAGACGGCTTTACGCAGTATTTT
CASSQDGFTQYF
>-|TRBJ1-1|-|TRBV29-1
TGCAGCGTTGCTGTGGACACTGAAGCTTTCTTT
CSVAVDTEAFF
>-|TRBJ2-1|-|TRBV5-1
TGCGCCAGCAGCTTGGCCGACCCGGGTAACAATGAGCAGTTCTTC
CASSLADPGNNEQFF
>-|TRBJ1-6|-|TRBV5-1
TGCGCCAGCAGCTGGGAAAGGGCCGCAGATTCACCCCTCCACTTT
CASSWERAADSPLHF